What follows describes a single TCR beta chain. The antigen remains undetermined. In eight separate reactions per sample, cDNA was generated. Both TCRalpha and TCRbeta cDNA were subjected to two nested PCRs lasting around 15 and 10 cycles. Following a re-call of the 5' RACE reads, TCRdb has one entry per CDR3 protein and lacks DNA. In all, the sample yields 200,000 to 250,000 distinct CDR3 sequences. Without any T cell sorting, total RNA was isolated from whole blood. This sample is part of a study of monozygotic twins with inflammatory bowel disease. Study-wide results and caveats: Against healthy co-twins, IBD patients had lower TCRbeta diversity (measured by inverse Simpson).

Sequencing input: blood. The TCR was taken from a human donor with ulcerative colitis or Crohn's disease, or a healthy co-twin of an affected twin (not recorded which).

CDR3 loop: CSARDGTVLTEAFF. The chain links TRBV20-1 to TRBJ1-1; TCRdb's D call, TRBD1, is unchecked because there is no DNA. There are 14 residues in the CDR3. Looked up from germline, CDR1 is DFQATT and CDR2 is SNEGSKA (reference sequence).